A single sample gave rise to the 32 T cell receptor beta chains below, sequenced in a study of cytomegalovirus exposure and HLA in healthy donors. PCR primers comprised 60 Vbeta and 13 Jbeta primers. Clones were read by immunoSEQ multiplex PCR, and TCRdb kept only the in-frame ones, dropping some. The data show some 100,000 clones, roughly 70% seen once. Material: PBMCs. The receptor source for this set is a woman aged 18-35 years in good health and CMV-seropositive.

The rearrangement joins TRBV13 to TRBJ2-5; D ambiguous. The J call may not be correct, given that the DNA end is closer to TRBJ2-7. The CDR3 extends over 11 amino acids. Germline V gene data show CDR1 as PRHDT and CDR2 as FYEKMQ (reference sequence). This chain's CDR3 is CASSPHYEQYF. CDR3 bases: TGTGCCAGCAGCCCGCACTACGAGCAGTACTTC.

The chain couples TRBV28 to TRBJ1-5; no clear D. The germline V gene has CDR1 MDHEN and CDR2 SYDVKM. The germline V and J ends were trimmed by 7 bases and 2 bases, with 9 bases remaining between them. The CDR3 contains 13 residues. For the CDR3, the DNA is TGTGCCAGCATCCTTGCGGGCAATCAGCCCCAGCATTTT. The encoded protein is CASILAGNQPQHF. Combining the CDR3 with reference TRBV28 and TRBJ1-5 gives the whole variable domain DVKVTQSSRYLVKRTGEKVFLECVQDMDHENMFWYRQDPGLGLRLIYFSYDVKMKEKGDIPEGYSVSREKKERFSLILESASTNQTSMYLCASILAGNQPQHFGDGTRLSIL.

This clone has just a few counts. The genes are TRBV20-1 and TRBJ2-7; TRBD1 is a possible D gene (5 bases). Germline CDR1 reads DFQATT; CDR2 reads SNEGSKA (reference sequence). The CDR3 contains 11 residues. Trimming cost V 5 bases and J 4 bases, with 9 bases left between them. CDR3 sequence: CSAHRSYEQYF. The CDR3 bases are TGCAGTGCTCACAGGAGTTACGAGCAGTACTTC.

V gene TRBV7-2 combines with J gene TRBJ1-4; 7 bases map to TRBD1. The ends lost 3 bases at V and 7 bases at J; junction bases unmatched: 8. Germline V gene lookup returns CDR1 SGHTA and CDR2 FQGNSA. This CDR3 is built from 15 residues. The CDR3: CASSFLRGASEKLFF. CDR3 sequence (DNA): TGTGCCAGCAGCTTCCTCAGGGGGGCGAGTGAAAAACTGTTTTTT.

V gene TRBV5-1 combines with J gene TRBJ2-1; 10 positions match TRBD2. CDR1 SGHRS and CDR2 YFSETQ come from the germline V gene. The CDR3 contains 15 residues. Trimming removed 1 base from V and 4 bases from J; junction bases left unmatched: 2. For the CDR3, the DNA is TGCGCCAGCAGCTTGACTAGCGGGGATTACAATGAGCAGTTCTTC. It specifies CASSLTSGDYNEQFF.

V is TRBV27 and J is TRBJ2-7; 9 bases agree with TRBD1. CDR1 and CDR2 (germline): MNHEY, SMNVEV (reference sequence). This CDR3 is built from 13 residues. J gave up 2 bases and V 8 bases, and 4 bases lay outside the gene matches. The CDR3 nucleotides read TGTGCCAGCTCCCGACAGGGGGCCTACGAGCAGTACTTC. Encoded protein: CASSRQGAYEQYF.

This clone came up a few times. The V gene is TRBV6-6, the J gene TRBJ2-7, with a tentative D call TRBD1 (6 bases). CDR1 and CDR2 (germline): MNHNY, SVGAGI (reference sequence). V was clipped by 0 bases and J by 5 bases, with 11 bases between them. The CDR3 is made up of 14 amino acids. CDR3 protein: CASSYSRGSHEQYF. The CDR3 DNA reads TGTGCCAGCAGTTACTCGAGGGGGAGCCACGAGCAGTACTTC.

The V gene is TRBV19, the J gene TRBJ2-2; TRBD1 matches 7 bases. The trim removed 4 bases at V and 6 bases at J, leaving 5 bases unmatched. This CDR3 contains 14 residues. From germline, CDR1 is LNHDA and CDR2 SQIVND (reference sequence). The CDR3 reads CASSTGTDSGELFF. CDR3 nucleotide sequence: TGTGCCAGTAGTACTGGGACAGATTCCGGGGAGCTGTTTTTT.

CDR3 protein: CASSIAGGTDTQYF. The DNA of the CDR3 is TGTGCCAGTAGTATTGCGGGAGGGACAGATACGCAGTATTTT. The J gene is TRBJ2-3, the V gene TRBV19; TRBD2 aligns across 9 bases. Germline CDR1 and CDR2: LNHDA and SQIVND (reference sequence). CDR3 size: 14 residues. After removal of 3 bases from V and 3 bases from J, the junction contained 1 base not matched to a gene. The full variable domain, in which reference TRBV19 and TRBJ2-3 provide the parts outside the CDR3, is DGGITQSPKYLFRKEGQNVTLSCEQNLNHDAMYWYRQDPGQGLRLIYYSQIVNDFQKGDIAEGYSVSREKKESFPLTVTSAQKNPTAFYLCASSIAGGTDTQYFGPGTRLTVL.

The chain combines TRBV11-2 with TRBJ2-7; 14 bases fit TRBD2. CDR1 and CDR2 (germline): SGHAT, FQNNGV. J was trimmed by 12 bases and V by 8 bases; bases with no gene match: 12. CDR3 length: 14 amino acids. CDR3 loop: CASGKGLAGATWYF. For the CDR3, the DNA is TGTGCCAGCGGAAAGGGACTAGCGGGAGCCACGTGGTACTTC.

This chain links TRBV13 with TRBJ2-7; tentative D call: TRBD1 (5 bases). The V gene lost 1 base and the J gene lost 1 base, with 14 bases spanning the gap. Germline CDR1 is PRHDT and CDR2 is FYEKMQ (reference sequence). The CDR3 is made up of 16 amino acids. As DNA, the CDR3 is TGTGCCAGCAGCTTAGAGGGTGGGCAGGGTTCCTACGAGCAGTACTTC. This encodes CASSLEGGQGSYEQYF.

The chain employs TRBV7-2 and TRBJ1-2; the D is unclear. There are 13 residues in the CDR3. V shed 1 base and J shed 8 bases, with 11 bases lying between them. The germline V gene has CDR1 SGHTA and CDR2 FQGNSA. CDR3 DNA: TGTGCCAGCAGCTTAGGGGAGGTCAACGGCTACACCTTC. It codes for CASSLGEVNGYTF. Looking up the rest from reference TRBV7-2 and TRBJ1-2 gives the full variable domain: GAGVSQSPSNKVTEKGKDVELRCDPISGHTALYWYRQSLGQGLEFLIYFQGNSAPDKSGLPSDRFSAERTGGSVSTLTIQRTQQEDSAVYLCASSLGEVNGYTFGSGTRLTVV.

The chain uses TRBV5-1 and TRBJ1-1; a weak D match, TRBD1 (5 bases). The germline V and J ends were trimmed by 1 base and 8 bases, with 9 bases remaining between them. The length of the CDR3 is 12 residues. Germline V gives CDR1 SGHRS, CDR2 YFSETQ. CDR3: CASSLWGHEAFF. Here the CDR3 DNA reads TGCGCCAGCAGCTTGTGGGGCCACGAAGCTTTCTTT. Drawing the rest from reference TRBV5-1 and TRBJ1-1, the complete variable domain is KAGVTQTPRYLIKTRGQQVTLSCSPISGHRSVSWYQQTPGQGLQFLFEYFSETQRNKGNFPGRFSGRQFSNSRSEMNVSTLELGDSALYLCASSLWGHEAFFGQGTRLTVV.

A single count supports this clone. CDR3 DNA sequence: TGTGCCAGCAGCTTATCCTGGGGAGTGAACACTGAAGCTTTCTTT. Translation: CASSLSWGVNTEAFF. The chain uses TRBV7-2 and TRBJ1-1; D gene uncertain. Trimming took 2 bases from V and 0 from J, leaving 10 bases between them. Germline V CDR1 and CDR2: SGHTA, FQGNSA. The CDR3 runs 15 residues.

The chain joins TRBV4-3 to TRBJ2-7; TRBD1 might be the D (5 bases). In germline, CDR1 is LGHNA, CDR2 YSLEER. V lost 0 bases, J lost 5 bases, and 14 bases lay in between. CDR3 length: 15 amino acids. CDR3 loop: CASSQDGQGGNEQYF. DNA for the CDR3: TGCGCCAGCAGCCAAGATGGGCAGGGTGGGAACGAGCAGTACTTC.

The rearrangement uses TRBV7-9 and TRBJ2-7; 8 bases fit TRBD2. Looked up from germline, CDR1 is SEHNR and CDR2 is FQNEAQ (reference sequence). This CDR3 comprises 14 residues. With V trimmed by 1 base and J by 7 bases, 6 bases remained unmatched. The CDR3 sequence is CASSLEREYGEQYF. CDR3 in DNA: TGTGCCAGCAGCTTAGAGCGGGAGTACGGGGAGCAGTACTTC.

The CDR3 here is CASSPDRRSYEQYF. In nucleotides, the CDR3 is TGTGCCAGCAGTCCCGACAGGCGCTCCTACGAGCAGTACTTC. This chain uses TRBV28 with TRBJ2-7, with a weak D call TRBD1 (6 bases). This CDR3 is 14 amino acids long. CDR1 MDHEN and CDR2 SYDVKM come from the germline V gene. V lost 5 bases and J 0 bases, leaving 11 bases between the germline ends.

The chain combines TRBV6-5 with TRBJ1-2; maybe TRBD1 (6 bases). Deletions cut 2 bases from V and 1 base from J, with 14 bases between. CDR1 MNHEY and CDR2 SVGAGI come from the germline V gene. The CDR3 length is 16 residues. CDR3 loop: CASSYLQQGNNYGYTF. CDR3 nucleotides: TGTGCCAGCAGTTACCTCCAGCAGGGGAATAACTATGGCTACACCTTC.

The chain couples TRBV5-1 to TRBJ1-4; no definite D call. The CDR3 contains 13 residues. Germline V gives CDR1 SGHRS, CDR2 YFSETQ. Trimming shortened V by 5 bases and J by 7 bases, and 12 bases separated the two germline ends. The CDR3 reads CASSSTELEKLFF. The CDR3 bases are TGCGCCAGCAGTTCTACTGAACTTGAAAAACTGTTTTTT.

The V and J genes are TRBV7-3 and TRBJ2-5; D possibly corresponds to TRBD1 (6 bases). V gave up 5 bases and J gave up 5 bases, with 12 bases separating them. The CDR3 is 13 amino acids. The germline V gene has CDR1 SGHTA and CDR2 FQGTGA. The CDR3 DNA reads TGTGCCAGCAGCCCTAGTAGGGGGGAGACCCAGTACTTC. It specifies CASSPSRGETQYF.

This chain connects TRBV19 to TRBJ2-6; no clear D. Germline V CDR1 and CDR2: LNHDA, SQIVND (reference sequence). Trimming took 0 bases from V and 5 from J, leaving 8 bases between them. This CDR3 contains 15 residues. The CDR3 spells CASSIDPTRANVLTF. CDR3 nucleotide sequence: TGTGCCAGTAGTATAGACCCCACACGGGCCAACGTCCTGACTTTC.

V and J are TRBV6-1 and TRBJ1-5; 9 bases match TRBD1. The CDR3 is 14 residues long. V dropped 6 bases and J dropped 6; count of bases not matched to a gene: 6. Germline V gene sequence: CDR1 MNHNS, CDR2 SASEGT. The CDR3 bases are TGTGCCAGCAGCGCCGGGACAGGGTTTCAGCCCCAGCATTTT. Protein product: CASSAGTGFQPQHF.

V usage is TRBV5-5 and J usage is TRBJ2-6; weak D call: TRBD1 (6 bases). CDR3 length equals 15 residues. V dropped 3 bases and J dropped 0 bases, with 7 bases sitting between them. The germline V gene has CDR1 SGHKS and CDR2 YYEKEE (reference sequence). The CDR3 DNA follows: TGTGCCAGCAGCTGGGACACCTCTGGGGCCAACGTCCTGACTTTC. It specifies CASSWDTSGANVLTF.

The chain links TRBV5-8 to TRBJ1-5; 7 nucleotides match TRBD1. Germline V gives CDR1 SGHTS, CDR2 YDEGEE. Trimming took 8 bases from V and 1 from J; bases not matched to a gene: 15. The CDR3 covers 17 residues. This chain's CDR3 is CASTTGTDSVSNQPQHF. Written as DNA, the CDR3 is TGTGCCAGTACGACCGGGACAGACTCGGTGAGCAATCAGCCCCAGCATTTT.

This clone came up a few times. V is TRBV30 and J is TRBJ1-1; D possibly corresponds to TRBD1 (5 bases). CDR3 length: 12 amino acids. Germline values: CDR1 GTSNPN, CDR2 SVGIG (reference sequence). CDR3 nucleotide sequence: TGTGCGCTGGGGCAGACAAACACTGAAGCTTTCTTT. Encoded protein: CALGQTNTEAFF.

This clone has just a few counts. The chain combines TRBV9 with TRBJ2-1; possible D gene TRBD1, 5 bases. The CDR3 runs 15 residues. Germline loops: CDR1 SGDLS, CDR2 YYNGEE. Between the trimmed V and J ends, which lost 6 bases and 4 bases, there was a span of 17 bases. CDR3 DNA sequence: TGTGCCAGCACCCTGGGGCAGCGAGGATACAATGAGCAGTTCTTC. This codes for CASTLGQRGYNEQFF.

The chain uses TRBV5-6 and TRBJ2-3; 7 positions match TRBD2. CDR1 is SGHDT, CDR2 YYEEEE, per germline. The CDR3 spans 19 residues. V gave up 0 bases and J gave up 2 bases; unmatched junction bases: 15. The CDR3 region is CASSLDTGGGWRTTDTQYF. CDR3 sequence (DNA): TGTGCCAGCAGCTTGGATACGGGGGGTGGGTGGCGTACCACAGATACGCAGTATTTT.

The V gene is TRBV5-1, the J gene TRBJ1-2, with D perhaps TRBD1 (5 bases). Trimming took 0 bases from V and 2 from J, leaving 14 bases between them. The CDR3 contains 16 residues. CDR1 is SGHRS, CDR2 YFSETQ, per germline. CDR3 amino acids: CASSLGRVDTNYGYTF. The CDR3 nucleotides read TGCGCCAGCAGCTTGGGCAGGGTGGATACGAACTATGGCTACACCTTC.

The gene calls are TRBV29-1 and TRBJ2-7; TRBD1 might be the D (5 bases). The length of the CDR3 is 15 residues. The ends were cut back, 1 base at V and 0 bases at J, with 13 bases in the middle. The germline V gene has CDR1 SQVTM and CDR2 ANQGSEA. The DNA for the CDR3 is TGCAGCGTTGAAGGAGACAGACCAGGCTCCTACGAGCAGTACTTC. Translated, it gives CSVEGDRPGSYEQYF.

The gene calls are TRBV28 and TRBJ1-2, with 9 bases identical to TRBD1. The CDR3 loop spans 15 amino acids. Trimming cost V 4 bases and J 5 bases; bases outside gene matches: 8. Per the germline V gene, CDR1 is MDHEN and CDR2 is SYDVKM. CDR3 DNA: TGTGCCAGCAGTTCGGGACAGGGAGAGGTATATGGCTACACCTTC. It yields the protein CASSSGQGEVYGYTF.

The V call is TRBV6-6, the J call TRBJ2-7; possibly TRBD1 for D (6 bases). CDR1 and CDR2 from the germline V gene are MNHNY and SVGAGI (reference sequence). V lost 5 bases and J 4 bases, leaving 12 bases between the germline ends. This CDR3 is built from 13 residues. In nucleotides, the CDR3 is TGTGCCAGCAGTCCCGGGACAACTTACGAGCAGTACTTC. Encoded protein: CASSPGTTYEQYF.

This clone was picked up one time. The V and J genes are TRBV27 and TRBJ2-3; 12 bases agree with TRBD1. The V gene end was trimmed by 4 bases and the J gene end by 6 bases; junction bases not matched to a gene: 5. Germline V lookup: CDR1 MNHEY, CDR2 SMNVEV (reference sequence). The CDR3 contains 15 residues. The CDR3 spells CASSWGTGGEDTQYF. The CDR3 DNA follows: TGTGCCAGCAGTTGGGGGACAGGGGGCGAGGATACGCAGTATTTT.